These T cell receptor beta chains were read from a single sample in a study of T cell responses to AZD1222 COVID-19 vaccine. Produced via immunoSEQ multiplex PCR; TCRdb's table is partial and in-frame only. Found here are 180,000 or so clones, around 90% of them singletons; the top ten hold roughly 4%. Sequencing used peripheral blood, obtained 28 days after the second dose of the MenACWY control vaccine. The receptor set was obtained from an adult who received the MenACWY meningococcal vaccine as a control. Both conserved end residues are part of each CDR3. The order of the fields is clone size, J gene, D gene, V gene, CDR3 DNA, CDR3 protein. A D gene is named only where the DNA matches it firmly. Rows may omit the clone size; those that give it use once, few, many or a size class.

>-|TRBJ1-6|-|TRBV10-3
TGTGCCATCAGGGGGGAAAATTCACCCCTCCACTTT
CAIRGENSPLHF
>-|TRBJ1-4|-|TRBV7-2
TGTGCCAGCGCGCCGAGGAGTGGAGAAAAACTGTTTTTT
CASAPRSGEKLFF
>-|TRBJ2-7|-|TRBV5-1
TGCGCCAGCAGCCACGATACGTACGAGCAGTACTTC
CASSHDTYEQYF
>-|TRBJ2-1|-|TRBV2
TGTGCCAGCAGTGGGGCCGCCCATGAGCAGTTCTTC
CASSGAAHEQFF
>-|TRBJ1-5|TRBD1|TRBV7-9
TGTGCCAGCAGCTCCGACAGGGGGCCTAGTCAGCCCCAGCATTTT
CASSSDRGPSQPQHF
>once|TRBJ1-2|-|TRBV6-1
TGTGCCAGCAGTTATTTGTATGGCTACACCTTC
CASSYLYGYTF
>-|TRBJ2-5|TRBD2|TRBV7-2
TGTGCCAGCAGCTTCCCTAGCGGGAGGGGTGGAGAAGAGACCCAGTACTTC
CASSFPSGRGGEETQYF
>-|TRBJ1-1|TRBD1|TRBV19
TGTGCCAGTACACCTTACAGGGGTGGTCCCACTGAAGCTTTCTTT
CASTPYRGGPTEAFF
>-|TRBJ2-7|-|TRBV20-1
TGCAGTGCCAGGGGTAGGGCCGAGGGCTTC
CSARGRAEGF
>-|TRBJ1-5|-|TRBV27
TGTGCCAGCAGGGGCCTCGGTGGATTCAATCAGCCCCAGCATTTT
CASRGLGGFNQPQHF
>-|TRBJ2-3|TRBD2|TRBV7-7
TGTGCCAGCAGCTACGGACTAGCGGGCGAACTCAGCACAGATACGCAGTATTTT
CASSYGLAGELSTDTQYF
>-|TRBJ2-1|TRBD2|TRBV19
TGTGCCAGTAGGCTAGCGGGAGGATCGGTCAATGAGCAGTTCTTC
CASRLAGGSVNEQFF
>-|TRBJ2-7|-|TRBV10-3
TGTGCCATCAGTGAGGGGTCCTACGAGCAGTACTTC
CAISEGSYEQYF
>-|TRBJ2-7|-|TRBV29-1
TGCAGCGTTGAAGTCTCAATCTACGAGCAGTACTTC
CSVEVSIYEQYF
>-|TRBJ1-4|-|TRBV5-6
TGTGCCAGCAGTTTACCTCTTCGCCTGACCGGCGCAGCTAATGAAAAACTGTTTTTT
CASSLPLRLTGAANEKLFF
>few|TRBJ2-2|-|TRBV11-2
TGTGCCAGCAGCTCACAGGGAGCCGGGGAGCTGTTTTTT
CASSSQGAGELFF